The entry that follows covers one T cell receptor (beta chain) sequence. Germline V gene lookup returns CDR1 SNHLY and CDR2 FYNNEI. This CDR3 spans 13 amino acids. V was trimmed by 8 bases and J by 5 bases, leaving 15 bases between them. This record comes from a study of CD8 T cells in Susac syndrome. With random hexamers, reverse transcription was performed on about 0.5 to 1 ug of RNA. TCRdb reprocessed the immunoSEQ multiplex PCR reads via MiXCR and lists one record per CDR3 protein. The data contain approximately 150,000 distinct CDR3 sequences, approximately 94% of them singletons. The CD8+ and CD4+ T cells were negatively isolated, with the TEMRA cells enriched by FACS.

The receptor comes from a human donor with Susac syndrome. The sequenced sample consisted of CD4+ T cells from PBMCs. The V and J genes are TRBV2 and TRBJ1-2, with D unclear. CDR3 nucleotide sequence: TGTGCCAGCGGCCGAGCGGAGGTTTATGGCTACACCTTC. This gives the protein CASGRAEVYGYTF.